The 18 T cell receptor beta chains below all came from one sample that was sequenced in a study of CXCR3-negative and CXCR3-positive naive CD8 T cells. Each TRB cDNA library was prepared by 5' RACE (with UMI labels). TCRdb re-called the 5' RACE reads; one entry per CDR3 protein, DNA not given. The repertoire table contains about 26,000 distinct CDR3 sequences. Sequenced sample: naive CXCR3- CD8+ T cells from blood. As for subset: CD45RO-CCR7+CD27+CD95- naive CD8+ T cells lacking CXCR3 (TNR3-). The receptors shown here come from a human donor in good health. Some clones in this sample may be carry-over from other donors' samples.

This chain connects TRBV20-1 to TRBJ2-1; lacking DNA, the TRBD2 call made by TCRdb goes unchecked. This CDR3 is built from 14 residues. Germline assignment: CDR1 DFQATT and CDR2 SNEGSKA (reference sequence). This chain's CDR3 is CSAFRRASGNEQFF.

The rearrangement uses TRBV5-6 and TRBJ2-5; the D call from TCRdb, TRBD2, cannot be confirmed without DNA. This CDR3 spans 14 amino acids. Germline lookup yields CDR1 SGHDT and CDR2 YYEEEE. This CDR3 is CASSWGDSQETQYF.

The chain is built from TRBV20-1 and TRBJ2-7; the D gene TCRdb calls, TRBD1, cannot be checked with no DNA. Germline V gene lookup returns CDR1 DFQATT and CDR2 SNEGSKA (reference sequence). The CDR3 is 15 amino acids. CDR3 region: CSASGGGTGTYEQYF.

The V call is TRBV6-6, the J call TRBJ2-1; TCRdb gives TRBD2 as the D gene, but with no DNA this cannot be confirmed. The V gene's germline CDR1 is MNHNY and CDR2 SVGAGI (reference sequence). This CDR3 is 15 amino acids long. The CDR3 protein is CASSYGSSGGNEQFF.

This chain connects TRBV28 to TRBJ2-7. Germline loops: CDR1 MDHEN, CDR2 SYDVKM. The CDR3 runs 13 residues. The chain's CDR3 is CASSFSEYYEQYF. The full variable domain, rest sourced from reference TRBV28 and TRBJ2-7, is DVKVTQSSRYLVKRTGEKVFLECVQDMDHENMFWYRQDPGLGLRLIYFSYDVKMKEKGDIPEGYSVSREKKERFSLILESASTNQTSMYLCASSFSEYYEQYFGPGTRLTVT.

This chain connects TRBV12-3 or TRBV12-4 to TRBJ2-5; TCRdb's D call of TRBD2 is untestable without DNA. The CDR3 loop spans 15 amino acids. CDR3 sequence: CASSRLAGVGETQYF.

This chain links TRBV7-3 with TRBJ2-1; absent DNA, TCRdb's TRBD1 call cannot be checked. There are 15 residues in the CDR3. Germline V gene sequence: CDR1 SGHTA, CDR2 FQGTGA. The CDR3 is CASSFLGGGYNEQFF.

The rearrangement joins TRBV13 to TRBJ2-1; TCRdb returns TRBD2, unconfirmable since there is no DNA. Germline lookup yields CDR1 PRHDT and CDR2 FYEKMQ (reference sequence). This CDR3 has 16 amino acids. The CDR3 spells CASSMGLAGRYNEQFF.

The chain couples TRBV28 to TRBJ2-5; TCRdb names TRBD2, which stays unverified in the absence of DNA. There are 14 residues in the CDR3. The germline V gene encodes CDR1 MDHEN and CDR2 SYDVKM. CDR3 protein: CASSEGLAEETQYF.

CDR3 loop: CASSPWLREQYF. This chain joins TRBV12-3 or TRBV12-4 and TRBJ2-7; TCRdb's assignment of TRBD1 cannot be checked, as there is no DNA. The CDR3 totals 12 residues.

This sequence joins TRBV6-5 and TRBJ2-4. The CDR3 contains 13 residues. Per the germline V gene, CDR1 is MNHEY and CDR2 is SVGAGI. The CDR3 spells CASSSYGENIQYF.

The chain recombines TRBV29-1 with TRBJ2-7. From germline, CDR1 is SQVTM and CDR2 ANQGSEA. CDR3 size: 12 residues. This chain's CDR3 is CSVEDQAKRAYF.

This chain connects TRBV3-1 to TRBJ1-6. CDR3 length: 15 residues. Germline CDR1 LGHDT, CDR2 YNNKEL (reference sequence). The CDR3 loop is CASSQETEFNSPLHF.

This chain connects TRBV5-4 to TRBJ2-1; TCRdb proposes TRBD1, but this gene call is untestable without DNA. Germline CDR1 is SGHNT and CDR2 is YYREEE (reference sequence). CDR3 length: 16 amino acids. The CDR3 here is CASSPSPGGAYNEQFF.

V usage is TRBV20-1 and J usage is TRBJ2-1; TCRdb picks TRBD2, but there is no DNA to check that call. The CDR3 totals 16 residues. The V gene's germline CDR1 is DFQATT and CDR2 SNEGSKA (reference sequence). CDR3 region: CSARDLERGDYNEQFF.

This chain's CDR3 is CASSNRGLTGELFF. The rearrangement links TRBV7-6 to TRBJ2-2; TCRdb gives TRBD1 as the D gene, but with no DNA this cannot be confirmed. The CDR3 extends over 14 amino acids. Germline lookup yields CDR1 SGHVS and CDR2 FNYEAQ.

The gene calls are TRBV3-1 and TRBJ2-2; with no DNA, the TCRdb D assignment of TRBD2 cannot be verified. CDR1 and CDR2 (germline): LGHDT, YNNKEL (reference sequence). The CDR3 runs to 14 residues. CDR3 sequence reads: CASSGLAGTGELFF.

The V call is TRBV14, the J call TRBJ2-1. The CDR3 covers 15 residues. Germline values: CDR1 SGHDN, CDR2 FVKESK. The CDR3 reads CASSQDGVFGSEQFF.